One sample yielded the 11 T cell receptor beta chains listed below, sequenced in a study of identifying expanded T cells in peripheral blood. Generated by immunoSEQ multiplex PCR, the TCRdb table keeps only in-frame clones and is missing some. The profile shows some 93,000 clones, about 88% of them singletons. Sequenced material: blood. These receptor sequences come from a person aged 18 to 70 in good health.

This rearrangement joins TRBV5-1 to TRBJ1-5; no clear D. Trimming took 0 bases from V and 5 from J, leaving 9 bases between them. Per germline, CDR1 SGHRS and CDR2 YFSETQ. The CDR3 loop spans 14 amino acids. CDR3 in amino acids: CASSLGGFHQPQHF. The CDR3 DNA reads as TGCGCCAGCAGCTTGGGAGGGTTTCATCAGCCCCAGCATTTT.

This clone has just a few counts. The chain is built from TRBV10-2 and TRBJ2-7; 9 nucleotides line up with TRBD2. V shed 8 bases, J shed 3 bases, and the junction held 8 bases outside the gene matches. This CDR3 has 14 amino acids. CDR1 is WSHSY and CDR2 is SAAADI in the germline V gene. The CDR3 DNA sequence: TGCGCCAGCCGAAGGAGTAGCGGGGGCTACGAGCAGTACTTC. Amino acids: CASRRSSGGYEQYF.

This clone has just a few counts. For the CDR3, the DNA is TGCAGCGTGGGGACTAGCCGCAATGAGCAGTTCTTC. Translation: CSVGTSRNEQFF. The chain has TRBV29-1 and TRBJ2-1, with 9 bases that match TRBD2. Germline assignment: CDR1 SQVTM and CDR2 ANQGSEA. The J segment lost 6 bases and the V segment lost 6 bases, leaving 3 bases of the junction unmatched. The CDR3 sequence is 12 residues long.

The chain employs TRBV9 and TRBJ2-3; D might be TRBD2 (6 bases). From germline, CDR1 is SGDLS and CDR2 YYNGEE. The CDR3 length is 16 residues. The germline V and J ends were trimmed by 3 bases and 4 bases, with 18 bases remaining between them. This chain's CDR3 is CASSAEGIAGSDTQYF. Here the CDR3 DNA reads TGTGCCAGCAGCGCGGAGGGGATAGCAGGCTCAGATACGCAGTATTTT.

This chain joins TRBV14 and TRBJ1-6; no firm D call. Trimming pared 4 bases from V and 8 bases from J, leaving 9 bases between. The CDR3 is 13 residues long. Germline assignment: CDR1 SGHDN and CDR2 FVKESK. The DNA of the CDR3 is TGTGCCAGCAGCCCGCAGGTTTATTCACCCCTCCACTTT. This translates into CASSPQVYSPLHF.

This chain uses TRBV6-1 with TRBJ1-2; tentative D call: TRBD1 (5 bases). The germline gives CDR1 MNHNS, CDR2 SASEGT. The CDR3 is 15 amino acids. Trimming pared 10 bases from V and 2 bases from J, leaving 20 bases between. The CDR3 loop is CAILTRVWVNYGYTF. DNA for the CDR3: TGTGCCATCCTGACCAGGGTTTGGGTGAACTATGGCTACACCTTC.

The J gene is TRBJ2-7, the V gene TRBV9; D unresolved. CDR1 is SGDLS and CDR2 is YYNGEE in the germline V gene. The CDR3 is made up of 14 amino acids. V shed 0 bases and J shed 0 bases, with 7 bases lying between them. The DNA of the CDR3 is TGTGCCAGCAGCGTAGCCTCATTCTCCTACGAGCAGTACTTC. Translating gives CASSVASFSYEQYF.

The V call is TRBV9, the J call TRBJ2-7; 11 nucleotides agree with TRBD2. Germline-derived CDR1 and CDR2 are SGDLS and YYNGEE. V was clipped by 4 bases and J by 1 base; unmatched bases: 4. The CDR3 sequence is 15 residues long. The CDR3 region is CASSTGTSGSYEQYF. CDR3 nucleotide sequence: TGTGCCAGCAGCACCGGGACTAGCGGATCCTACGAGCAGTACTTC. Full variable domain (outside the CDR3, taken from reference TRBV9 and TRBJ2-7): DSGVTQTPKHLITATGQRVTLRCSPRSGDLSVYWYQQSLDQGLQFLIQYYNGEERAKGNILERFSAQQFPDLHSELNLSSLELGDSALYFCASSTGTSGSYEQYFGPGTRLTVT.

This chain links TRBV28 with TRBJ2-7, with 7 bases that match TRBD2. This CDR3 region has 14 residues. Germline CDR1 reads MDHEN; CDR2 reads SYDVKM. With 8 bases clipped from V and 1 base from J, the junction kept 8 bases outside the gene matches. The CDR3 bases are TGTGCCAGCGCCCAGCGGGGCCCATCCTACGAGCAGTACTTC. This translates into CASAQRGPSYEQYF. The complete variable domain, with remaining parts taken from reference TRBV28 and TRBJ2-7, reads DVKVTQSSRYLVKRTGEKVFLECVQDMDHENMFWYRQDPGLGLRLIYFSYDVKMKEKGDIPEGYSVSREKKERFSLILESASTNQTSMYLCASAQRGPSYEQYFGPGTRLTVT.

This clone was counted a few times. The chain links TRBV5-1 to TRBJ1-6, with no clear D. V was clipped by 5 bases and J by 7 bases, with 16 bases between them. Per the germline V gene, CDR1 is SGHRS and CDR2 is YFSETQ. CDR3 length equals 15 residues. The chain's CDR3 is CASREGAPGNSPLHF. The CDR3 nucleotides read TGCGCCAGCAGGGAGGGAGCCCCGGGGAATTCACCCCTCCACTTT.

J is TRBJ1-1 and V is TRBV5-4; D might be TRBD1 (6 bases). From germline, CDR1 is SGHNT and CDR2 YYREEE (reference sequence). V was clipped by 0 bases and J by 2 bases, with 11 bases between them. The CDR3 runs to 15 residues. This CDR3 is CASSLGRTDNTEAFF. CDR3 in DNA: TGTGCCAGCAGCTTGGGCCGGACAGATAACACTGAAGCTTTCTTT.